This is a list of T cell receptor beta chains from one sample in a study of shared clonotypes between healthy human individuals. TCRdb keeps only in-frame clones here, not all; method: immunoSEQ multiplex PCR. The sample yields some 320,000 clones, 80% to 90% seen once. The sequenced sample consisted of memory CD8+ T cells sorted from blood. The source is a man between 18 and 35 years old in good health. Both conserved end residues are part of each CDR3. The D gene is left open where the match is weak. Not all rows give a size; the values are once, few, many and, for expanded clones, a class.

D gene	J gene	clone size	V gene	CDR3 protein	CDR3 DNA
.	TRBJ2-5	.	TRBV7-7	CASSLRGAGTQYF	TGTGCTAGCAGCTTACGCGGGGCGGGGACCCAGTACTTC
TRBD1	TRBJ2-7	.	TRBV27	CASSAGTGLFYEQYF	TGTGCCAGCAGCGCCGGGACAGGGCTTTTCTACGAGCAGTACTTC
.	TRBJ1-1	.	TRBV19	CATSDMNTEAFF	TGTGCAACCAGTGACATGAACACTGAAGCTTTCTTT
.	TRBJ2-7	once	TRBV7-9	CASSYGTSSRYF	TGTGCCAGCAGCTATGGGACTTCATCTCGATACTTC
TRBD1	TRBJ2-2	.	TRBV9	CASSPPGQGFGELFF	TGTGCCAGCAGCCCGCCGGGACAGGGATTCGGGGAGCTGTTTTTT
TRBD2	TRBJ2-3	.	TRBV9	CASSFPGGDTQYF	TGTGCCAGCAGCTTCCCCGGGGGGGATACGCAGTATTTT
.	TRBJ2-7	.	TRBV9	CASSVAPTYEQYF	TGTGCCAGCAGCGTAGCGCCGACCTACGAGCAGTACTTC
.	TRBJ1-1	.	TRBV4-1	CASSQSPKMNTEAFF	TGCGCCAGCAGCCAATCTCCAAAAATGAACACTGAAGCTTTCTTT
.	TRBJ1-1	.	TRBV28	CASSPGPNTEAFF	TGTGCCAGCAGCCCGGGGCCGAACACTGAAGCTTTCTTT
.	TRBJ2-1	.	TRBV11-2	CASSLDMRGLSYNEQFF	TGTGCCAGCAGCTTAGATATGCGGGGGCTCTCCTACAATGAGCAGTTCTTC
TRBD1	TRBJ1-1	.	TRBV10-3	CAINKGTGSTEAFF	TGTGCCATCAATAAGGGGACAGGGTCTACTGAAGCTTTCTTT
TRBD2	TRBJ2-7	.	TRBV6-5	CATRTSGNLPYEQYF	TGTGCCACGAGGACTAGCGGGAACTTACCCTACGAGCAGTACTTC
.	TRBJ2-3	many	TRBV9	CASTGGPGSTDTQYF	TGTGCCAGCACCGGAGGGCCGGGATCCACAGATACGCAGTATTTT
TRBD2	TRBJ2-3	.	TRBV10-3	CAIREVTSGSPDTQYF	TGTGCCATCAGAGAGGTGACTAGCGGGAGCCCAGATACGCAGTATTTT
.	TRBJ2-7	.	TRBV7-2	CASSLGVGTAYEQYF	TGTGCCAGCAGCTTAGGGGTGGGGACGGCCTACGAGCAGTACTTC
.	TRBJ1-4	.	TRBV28	CASSFPPEAVGLEKLFF	TGTGCCAGCAGTTTCCCCCCCGAGGCTGTGGGGCTTGAAAAACTGTTTTTT
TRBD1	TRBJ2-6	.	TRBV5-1	CASSYTGVPSSGANVLTF	TGCGCCAGCAGCTACACAGGGGTCCCAAGCTCTGGGGCCAACGTCCTGACTTTC
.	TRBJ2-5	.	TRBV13	CASSSTSDLTGETQYF	TGTGCCAGCAGCTCGACTTCGGACCTGACGGGGGAGACCCAGTACTTC
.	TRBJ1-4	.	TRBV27	CASHAIPGQKLFF	TGTGCCAGTCATGCAATCCCGGGACAAAAACTGTTTTTT
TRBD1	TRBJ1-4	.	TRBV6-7	CASSWGTGGGKLFF	TGTGCCAGCAGTTGGGGGACAGGGGGCGGAAAACTGTTTTTT